The 27 T cell receptor beta chains reported below all come from one sample, sequenced in a study of blood T cell repertoires in COVID-19. Clones were sequenced by immunoSEQ multiplex PCR, and TCRdb holds only the in-frame ones, with some missing. The profile covers around 120,000 clones, with around nine tenths appearing a single time and 3.5% to 5.5% taken by the ten largest. Specimen: peripheral blood. These receptors were taken from a man aged 60-69 years with COVID-19, enrolled during active disease.

V is TRBV5-4 and J is TRBJ2-7; 7 nucleotides line up with TRBD1. Germline CDR1 SGHNT, CDR2 YYREEE (reference sequence). Trimming took 5 bases from V and 3 from J; bases not matched to a gene: 8. The CDR3 is 14 amino acids. CDR3 coding DNA: TGTGCCAGCAGAGGGACAGAGGTCGGCTACGAGCAGTACTTC. It translates to CASRGTEVGYEQYF. The full variable domain, completed using reference TRBV5-4 and TRBJ2-7, is ETGVTQSPTHLIKTRGQQVTLRCSSQSGHNTVSWYQQALGQGPQFIFQYYREEENGRGNFPPRFSGLQFPNYSSELNVNALELDDSALYLCASRGTEVGYEQYFGPGTRLTVT.

The genes are TRBV12-3 or TRBV12-4 and TRBJ1-1; a weak D match, TRBD1 (6 bases). The CDR3 contains 13 residues. V gave up 6 bases and J gave up 6 bases, with 14 bases separating them. CDR3 bases: TGTGCCAGCAGCCCTCGGGGGGGCGCTGAAGCTTTCTTT. Protein: CASSPRGGAEAFF.

The rearrangement uses TRBV7-6 and TRBJ2-3, with a possible D match to TRBD2 (5 bases). CDR1 and CDR2 (germline): SGHVS, FNYEAQ. Trimming cost V 5 bases and J 1 base, with 13 bases left between them. The CDR3 spans 15 residues. In DNA, the CDR3 is TGTGCCAGCAGCCCGAGGGTGGCTGGCACAGATACGCAGTATTTT. It translates to CASSPRVAGTDTQYF. Using reference TRBV7-6 and TRBJ2-3 for the parts outside the CDR3, the full variable domain is GAGVSQSPRYKVTKRGQDVALRCDPISGHVSLYWYRQALGQGPEFLTYFNYEAQQDKSGLPNDRFSAERPEGSISTLTIQRTEQRDSAMYRCASSPRVAGTDTQYFGPGTRLTVL.

The J gene is TRBJ1-6, the V gene TRBV4-2; 8 bases are a match to TRBD1. Germline V CDR1 and CDR2: LGHNA, YNFKEQ. Trimming took 2 bases from V and 7 from J; bases not matched to a gene: 10. This CDR3 is built from 17 residues. In nucleotides, the CDR3 is TGTGCCAGCAGCCAACCCTCAGGACAGGGTTGGAATTCACCCCTCCACTTT. Protein: CASSQPSGQGWNSPLHF.

Only one count was recorded for this clone. This chain links TRBV3-1 (or the pseudogene TRBV3-2) with TRBJ1-1; D unclear. Trimming took off 3 bases at V and 4 bases at J, with 21 bases between the two ends. CDR1 LGHDT and CDR2 YNNKEL come from the germline V gene (reference sequence). This CDR3 is 17 amino acids long. The CDR3 region has the DNA TGTGCCAGCAGCCAGAATCTGGAGGCGGGTTGGGGCACTGAAGCTTTCTTT. Its translation: CASSQNLEAGWGTEAFF.

The V and J genes are TRBV5-6 and TRBJ1-5; TRBD1 matches at 8 bases. Germline CDR1 reads SGHDT; CDR2 reads YYEEEE. The CDR3 has 14 residues. The trim removed 4 bases at V and 3 bases at J, leaving 3 bases unmatched. The DNA of the CDR3 is TGTGCCAGCAGCCTGGGACAGGTCAATCAGCCCCAGCATTTT. Encoded protein: CASSLGQVNQPQHF.

The chain uses TRBV19 and TRBJ2-1; the match to TRBD2 covers 11 bases. CDR1 is LNHDA, CDR2 SQIVND, per germline (reference sequence). This CDR3 has 16 amino acids. The V segment lost 6 bases and the J segment 3 bases; nucleotides outside the gene matches: 7. CDR3 DNA: TGTGCCAGTAGGCCGCGACTAGCGGGAAGCTACAATGAGCAGTTCTTC. This encodes CASRPRLAGSYNEQFF.

The chain is built from TRBV11-3 and TRBJ2-3, with 13 nucleotides matching TRBD2. CDR1 and CDR2 from the germline V gene are SGHNT and YENEEA. Trimming removed 2 bases from V and 4 bases from J; junction bases left unmatched: 6. The CDR3 contains 17 residues. CDR3 sequence: CASSLITSGRVADTQYF. In DNA form, the CDR3 reads TGTGCCAGCAGCTTAATTACTAGCGGGAGGGTGGCAGATACGCAGTATTTT.

The J gene is TRBJ1-2, the V gene TRBV2, with D tentatively TRBD1 (5 bases). This CDR3 spans 15 amino acids. The V gene's germline CDR1 is SNHLY and CDR2 FYNNEI. V was shortened by 2 bases and J by 3 bases, with 13 bases between the two germline ends. The CDR3, as DNA: TGTGCCAGCAGTGAATTTGGAGGGGATGACTATGGCTACACCTTC. Its protein is CASSEFGGDDYGYTF.

This chain connects TRBV4-3 to TRBJ1-1, with D possibly TRBD1 on 6 matching bases. V gave up 0 bases and J gave up 5 bases, with 13 bases separating them. Looked up from germline, CDR1 is LGHNA and CDR2 is YSLEER. This CDR3 comprises 15 residues. CDR3 loop: CASSQDQGQMTEAFF. The CDR3 region has the DNA TGCGCCAGCAGCCAAGATCAGGGGCAGATGACTGAAGCTTTCTTT.

The chain joins TRBV13 to TRBJ2-3, with D uncertain. CDR3 size: 13 residues. Trimming pared 5 bases from V and 0 bases from J, leaving 6 bases between. Germline V lookup: CDR1 PRHDT, CDR2 FYEKMQ (reference sequence). The CDR3 DNA is TGTGCCAGCAGCCCCTCTAGCACAGATACGCAGTATTTT. Its protein is CASSPSSTDTQYF.

The rearrangement joins TRBV6-1 to TRBJ2-1; TRBD2 agrees at 10 bases. After removal of 4 bases from V and 0 bases from J, the junction contained 12 bases not matched to a gene. Germline assignment: CDR1 MNHNS and CDR2 SASEGT. The CDR3 length is 19 residues. CDR3 protein: CASSGTSGTTKSSYNEQFF. In nucleotides, the CDR3 is TGTGCCAGCAGTGGTACTAGCGGGACAACAAAAAGCTCCTACAATGAGCAGTTCTTC.

V and J are TRBV30 and TRBJ2-3, with D maybe TRBD2 (6 bases). This CDR3 spans 15 amino acids. Trimming stripped 0 bases from V and 2 bases from J, with 12 bases between. Germline V gene data show CDR1 as GTSNPN and CDR2 as SVGIG (reference sequence). In DNA form, the CDR3 reads TGTGCCTGGAGTGTAGGTAGCGGAGCCACAGATACGCAGTATTTT. Translated: CAWSVGSGATDTQYF. Based on the CDR3 plus reference TRBV30 and TRBJ2-3, the full variable domain is SQTIHQWPATLVQPVGSPLSLECTVEGTSNPNLYWYRQAAGRGLQLLFYSVGIGQISSEVPQNLSASRPQDRQFILSSKKLLLSDSGFYLCAWSVGSGATDTQYFGPGTRLTVL.

The J gene is TRBJ2-3, the V gene TRBV7-3, with D possibly being TRBD1 (6 bases). CDR3 length equals 14 residues. Trimming left V 3 bases short and J 2 bases short, with 9 bases between. Germline values: CDR1 SGHTA, CDR2 FQGTGA. CDR3 region: CASSLDRNTDTQYF. The CDR3 DNA reads TGTGCCAGCAGCTTGGACAGAAACACAGATACGCAGTATTTT.

This chain's CDR3 is CASSIVAGEVGGYTF. For the CDR3, the DNA is TGTGCCAGTAGTATAGTTGCCGGGGAAGTTGGTGGCTACACCTTC. The chain employs TRBV19 and TRBJ1-2; D call uncertain. The length of the CDR3 is 15 residues. V lost 1 base, J lost 7 bases, and 16 bases lay in between. Germline assignment: CDR1 LNHDA and CDR2 SQIVND (reference sequence).

V usage is TRBV7-9 and J usage is TRBJ2-7, with a weak D call TRBD1 (6 bases). V lost 5 bases and J 2 bases, leaving 13 bases between the germline ends. The CDR3 is 14 amino acids. The germline gives CDR1 SEHNR, CDR2 FQNEAQ (reference sequence). CDR3 in amino acids: CASSLSGQTYEQYF. CDR3 sequence (DNA): TGTGCCAGCAGCCTCTCGGGACAAACCTACGAGCAGTACTTC.

This clone was seen a single time. The V and J genes are TRBV12-3 or TRBV12-4 and TRBJ2-7; D unresolved. Trimming took off 2 bases at V and 2 bases at J, with 7 bases between the two ends. The CDR3 extends over 13 amino acids. For the CDR3, the DNA is TGTGCCAGCAGTTTATCAGGCCCCTACGAGCAGTACTTC. Its translation is CASSLSGPYEQYF.

The J gene is TRBJ2-7, the V gene TRBV2; TRBD1 might be the D (6 bases). CDR3 length: 14 residues. V was shortened by 10 bases and J by 3 bases, with 19 bases between the two germline ends. CDR1 and CDR2 from the germline V gene are SNHLY and FYNNEI. The CDR3 DNA follows: TGTGCCACCCACCGGGACACAGACTTCTACGAGCAGTACTTC. Translated, it gives CATHRDTDFYEQYF.

The V gene is TRBV28, the J gene TRBJ1-3, with no clear D. CDR3 length: 11 amino acids. Germline CDR1 is MDHEN and CDR2 is SYDVKM. V gave up 2 bases and J gave up 6 bases, with 2 bases separating them. For the CDR3, the DNA is TGTGCCAGCAGTTTACTAAACACCATATATTTT. It encodes CASSLLNTIYF.

The chain couples TRBV5-1 to TRBJ1-2; 8 bases match TRBD1. The CDR3 is 15 amino acids. Germline V lookup: CDR1 SGHRS, CDR2 YFSETQ. The V gene end was trimmed by 0 bases and the J gene end by 6 bases; junction bases not matched to a gene: 7. The CDR3 DNA is TGCGCCAGCAGCTTGGATGCAGGGGGCGAAAATGGCTACACCTTC. Residues: CASSLDAGGENGYTF.

The CDR3 loop reads CASSFGGGPGETQYF. DNA of the CDR3: TGCGCCAGCAGCTTTGGGGGAGGGCCGGGAGAGACCCAGTACTTC. The chain links TRBV5-1 to TRBJ2-5, with 7 positions matching TRBD2. After removal of 2 bases from V and 4 bases from J, the junction contained 8 bases not matched to a gene. The V gene's germline CDR1 is SGHRS and CDR2 YFSETQ. This CDR3 region has 15 residues.

The chain links TRBV5-1 to TRBJ2-1; 7 nucleotides line up with TRBD2. The CDR3 contains 15 residues. Germline CDR1 is SGHRS and CDR2 is YFSETQ. Trimming at V came to 2 bases and at J to 2 bases, leaving 4 bases not matched to a gene. CDR3 in amino acids: CASSLTGGTYNEQFF. DNA of the CDR3: TGCGCCAGCAGCTTAACGGGAGGCACCTACAATGAGCAGTTCTTC.

The CDR3 coding sequence is TGCGCCAGCAGCGAACTCAAGAACACTGAAGCTTTCTTT. Amino acid sequence: CASSELKNTEAFF. This rearrangement joins TRBV4-1 to TRBJ1-1; no reliable D call. Looked up from germline, CDR1 is MGHRA and CDR2 is YSYEKL. The CDR3 sequence is 13 residues long. V dropped 5 bases and J dropped 1 base, with 8 bases sitting between them.

J is TRBJ2-1 and V is TRBV4-2; weak D call: TRBD2 (5 bases). The CDR3 totals 14 residues. Germline loops: CDR1 LGHNA, CDR2 YNFKEQ. Trimming cost V 0 bases and J 4 bases, with 7 bases left between them. The CDR3 DNA sequence: TGTGCCAGCAGCCAAGATTGGACTTACAATGAGCAGTTCTTC. Protein: CASSQDWTYNEQFF.

The V call is TRBV9, the J call TRBJ1-3; 9 bases align to TRBD1. The CDR3 is 15 residues long. Germline CDR1 SGDLS, CDR2 YYNGEE. V trimming: 4 bases; J trimming: 7 bases; junction bases outside the gene matches: 9. CDR3 nucleotides: TGTGCCAGCAGCCCTCGCCGGACAGGGGAGAACACCATATATTTT. It is translated as CASSPRRTGENTIYF.

This rearrangement joins TRBV11-2 to TRBJ1-2; TRBD1 is a possible D gene (6 bases). The CDR3 is made up of 14 amino acids. Germline CDR1 is SGHAT and CDR2 is FQNNGV. Trimming removed 5 bases at V and 8 bases at J, with 18 bases between. The CDR3 is CASSPPRTAGGYTF. In DNA, the CDR3 is TGTGCCAGCAGCCCTCCTCGGACAGCTGGCGGCTACACCTTC.

The CDR3 coding sequence is TGTGCCAGCAGCTCCCAGACAGGGCCTTTATACAATGAGCAGTTCTTC. It translates to CASSSQTGPLYNEQFF. The J gene is TRBJ2-1, the V gene TRBV7-3; 7 bases map to TRBD1. Trimming cost V 4 bases and J 4 bases; bases outside gene matches: 10. CDR1 and CDR2 (germline): SGHTA, FQGTGA. This CDR3 has 16 residues.